This T cell receptor beta chain derives from a study of cytomegalovirus exposure and HLA in healthy donors listed by TCRdb under 2017. With respect to the entire study: In an earlier analysis of some 550 of the donors, 276 Gb of sequence data and 117 million unique TCR beta sequences from approximately 180 million T cells were reported. Around 320 gigabases of sequencing data and 70 million to 85 million unique TCR sequences were included in an early release covering about 700 HLA-typed donors. Of the 398 genotyped donors, approximately 81% were placed in the genetic ancestry cluster associated with self-reported Caucasian donors. The aim of the study was to test whether cataloging public T cell receptors could identify signatures of past pathogen exposure. Using immunosequencing, the study profiled T cell repertoires from about 650 subjects and related those repertoires to cytomegalovirus serostatus. A separate validation cohort of 90 to 150 different subjects was used in addition to the roughly 700-subject first cohort. High-throughput TCR immunosequencing, statistical association of individual TCRs with disease status, and machine learning were combined to predict cytomegalovirus infection status. A later analysis re-analyzed previously published TCR beta repertoires from roughly 630 donors and added high-resolution HLA genotyping to study TCR occurrence patterns. In the later analysis, no new phenotypic data were used to find candidate immune exposures; instead, reliance was placed on TCR beta sequences and their occurrence across donors. To decide whether each TCR beta V gene segment behaved as functional or pseudogenic, an earlier analysis of over 500 of the donors relied on high-throughput TCR beta sequencing. Donor age, sex, ethnicity and CMV serostatus were compiled alongside the repertoire data. Genome-wide SNP genotypes for about 60% of the roughly 700 donors were used in a later genetic analysis, which treated that subset as a discovery cohort. Every discovery cohort repertoire had been produced on one sequencing platform. Class I and class II HLA loci were covered by the typing at four-digit resolution. The number of typed donors differed by locus: roughly 620-640 for A, B, C, DRB1 and DQB1; some 540 for DQA1; some 610 for DPA1; and about 470 for DPB1. Because of strong linkage in the cohort, a handful of DR-DQ haplotypes were treated as single units for association and clustering. Across approximately 400 genotyped donors of the cohort, an average of about 240,000 unique TCR beta nucleotide sequences per donor were sequenced, and 15% to 20% of those sequences were non-productive.

The cohort consisted of hundreds of healthy bone marrow donors. At the time of sampling, every cohort member was nominally healthy, though immune exposures that went unrecorded were likely present. The donor was CMV seropositive and was included in the group of 290 or so seropositive cohort members. Every donor gave a peripheral blood sample, and the peripheral blood mononuclear cells from that sample were used for TCR beta sequencing. The Qiagen DNeasy Blood Extraction Kit was used to extract genomic DNA from the blood cell samples. The CDR3 holds 15 amino acids from the cysteine to the phenylalanine. Only the CDR3 DNA stays, 45 bases, in frame from base 1. V is cut back by 5 bases and J by 0 bases, with 2 bases in the junction unmatched. The germline V gene yields SGHTA for CDR1 and FQGNSA for CDR2. The library was prepared using the immunoSEQ multiplex PCR assay. A mixture of 60 forward primers for TCR Vbeta segments and 13 reverse primers for TCR Jbeta segments was used in the multiplex PCR. Amplification of the CDR3 region of rearranged TCR beta genes was performed with a multiplex PCR assay on genomic DNA. Amplified TCR beta libraries were sequenced as 87-base-pair reads on the Illumina HiSeq System. The source study handled its data this way. Across the roughly 670 repertoires, a later analysis counted approximately 83 million unique TCR beta chains, about 10 million of which were shared by at least two donors. To remove PCR and sequencing errors, raw reads were error-corrected and collapsed into unique sequences using a nearest-neighbor algorithm that merged closely related sequences. CDR3 sequences were aligned to IMGT reference sequences to assign V, D and J gene segments. Each retained sequence needed at least a six-nucleotide match to both a V gene segment and a J gene segment. A rearrangement counted as productive if the CDR3 had no stop codons and remained in frame with V and J, and every other rearrangement counted as non-productive. CDR3 was defined by IMGT convention, running from the second conserved V-encoded cysteine to the conserved J-encoded phenylalanine. The earlier analysis of 450 to 750 of the donors excluded any sequence lacking an unambiguous match to a single V gene segment. An earlier analysis of 450 to 650 of the donors called V segments functional above 56.7% productive rearrangements and segregating when the between-donor standard deviation exceeded 5%. To diagnose cytomegalovirus status from the catalog of TCR beta chain sequences, a statistical classification framework was built. V and J gene assignment, in a later analysis, came from comparing TCR nucleotide sequences with IMGT/GENE-DB human TR gene sequences. A later analysis assigned CDR3 sequences and most-parsimonious VDJ recombination scenarios with the TCRdist pipeline. A later analysis defined each TCR beta chain by its CDR3 amino acid sequence plus V-gene family, and excluded reads lacking a unique V-gene family. In a later analysis, nearly 600 highly shared, low-generation-probability nucleotide sequences were removed to address suspected cross-contamination and a sequencing artifact. In a later analysis, a clonal expansion index for each public chain was calculated from normalized within-repertoire ranks of inferred template counts. In a later analysis, generation probabilities were computed with a VDJ recombination model fitted to out-of-frame rearrangements, and the resulting probabilities were checked against IGoR. In a later analysis, hypergeometric tests were used to score TCR-TCR, TCR-HLA and TCR-CMV co-occurrence, with a repertoire-size bias correction applied to TCR pairs. False discovery rates were estimated in a later analysis by permuting HLA or CMV assignments 20 times. A later analysis grouped co-occurring TCRs with DBSCAN, adding TCRdist sequence similarity when clustering within HLA-allele-positive subsets. Repertoires with fewer than 30,000 or more than 120,000 public chains were left out of co-occurrence clustering, as were about 5 repertoires with anomalous nucleotide sharing. Entries here come from immuneACCESS through TCRdb and include only in-frame sequences with V and J called. Some clones fail to appear in such tables; in the studies checked, an unresolved V gene covers under half of the shortfall, and the cause of the remainder is unknown. That table supplies the V and J calls and clone size; D and trimming were determined from the DNA. The sample has around 100,000 clones on record, around 75% of them singletons. Clones ranked in the top ten supply around 5% of the sample.

As for this clone: The antigen it binds to is not known. No clone much larger than this one lies a single base away; base qualities are absent.

The research as a whole found: The authors suggested that the approach could potentially be extended to other disease states and immunological phenotypes. HLA typing was unavailable for some donors at each locus, so association tests used only the typed subset. The cohort was sequenced for TCR beta chains only, and without alpha or paired-chain data the features that could be detected were limited. A later analysis found that TCR association rates varied across HLA loci, with DRB1 alleles showing the most associated TCRs and HLA-C alleles the fewest. Because counts were too low, about 18 rarely observed V segments, including chromosome 9 orphons, were excluded from the earlier analysis of 587 of the donors. According to a later analysis, most CMV-associated TCR beta chains appeared to be HLA-restricted, and the HLA associations seemed to be driven largely by CMV exposure. Some IMGT-functional V segments, including TRBV6-2 and TRBV6-3, could not be distinguished by the 87-base-pair reads and were therefore excluded. V-gene and J-gene trimming of TCR beta chains was associated with a missense DCLRE1C variant in a later genetic analysis, and the association was replicated in an independent cohort. In both the original and validation cohorts, the classifier was reported to diagnose cytomegalovirus status with high specificity and sensitivity. A group of highly shared sequence variants was considered likely to be a technical artifact of the sequencing pipeline. According to a later analysis, parvovirus B19, influenza, CMV and Epstein-Barr virus appeared linked to several top co-occurrence clusters. A further reported finding was that TCR beta sequences accurately predicted the HLA-A and HLA-B alleles for most subjects in the first cohort. In vitro tests confirmed that a few of the cytomegalovirus-associated TCR beta chains recognize cytomegalovirus antigens. In a later genetic analysis, fewer N-insertions in productive TCRs were reported among donors in an Asian-associated ancestry cluster than the roughly 640-donor mean. Sequencing depth was assumed to be roughly uniform across donors in the presence/absence analyses, though that assumption may not hold. In an earlier analysis of roughly 560 of the donors, most TCR beta V segments were observed in productive rearrangements about 87% or about 30% of the time, broadly matching IMGT annotations. The study gave a list of under 200 TCR beta chains associated with cytomegalovirus. The only immune exposure information available for the cohort was CMV serostatus. In a later analysis, some 18,000 TCR beta sequences were associated with specific HLA alleles at a false discovery rate of 0.05. Correlated functional status among segregating V segments might be attributable to linkage disequilibrium, but an unknown experimental factor could not be ruled out. When HLA alleles, especially DR and DQ, strongly co-occurred, attributing TCR associations to individual alleles was difficult. While some public TCRs were present in many individuals, most TCR sequences turned up only very rarely across donors. A later analysis found that HLA-associated TCR beta chains were more clonally expanded and had lower generation probabilities than equally common non-associated chains.

The sequence came from a woman aged 18-29 years in good health and CMV-seropositive. The specimen sequenced was PBMCs. The V and J genes are TRBV7-2 and TRBJ2-1, and 9 bases in between align with TRBD2. The nucleotide sequence is given as TGTGCCAGCAGCATTAGCGGGAGCTCCTACAATGAGCAGTTCTTC. Its product reads: CASSISGSSYNEQFF.